This T cell receptor (beta chain) was identified during a study of beta chain features in type 1 diabetes. Study context: All samples together contributed almost 110,000,000 sorted cells for examination. Study conclusions and caveats: TCRB CDR3s from Type 1 diabetes patients were moderately but significantly shorter in all four CD4+ subsets. Highly expressing activated T cells could be over-counted with a cDNA template.

cDNA synthesis used the whole RNA isolate, giving expressed TCRB sequences. Some clones are missing from TCRdb's copy, which holds only in-frame ones; the method was immunoSEQ multiplex PCR. The sample holds around 340,000 clones; under 8.5% are singletons and the top ten take around 0.45%. This clone was seen only a few times. Its antigen is not identified. Distinct nucleotide sequences in the sample also encode this CDR3. CDR1 is SGHTA and CDR2 is FQGTGA in the germline V gene. This CDR3 has 13 residues. V shed 5 bases and J shed 3 bases, with 10 bases lying between them. The clonotype was recovered from a young woman in good health. The source material was central memory CD4+ T cells from blood. V gene TRBV7-3 combines with J gene TRBJ2-5, with TRBD2 as a possible D gene (6 bases). The CDR3 loop is CASSRSGEETQYF. Here the CDR3 DNA reads TGTGCCAGCAGCCGCTCGGGAGAAGAGACCCAGTACTTC.